Following are 27 T cell receptor beta chains from one sample sequenced in a study of regulatory T cells in long-lasting Graves disease. CDR3 regions were amplified by Arm-PCR using iRepertoire HTBI primers to build TCR beta libraries. Each CDR3 protein gets one entry after TCRdb re-called the multiplex PCR reads with MiXCR. This sample yields fewer than 550,000 distinct CDR3 sequences, of which roughly 21% are seen a single time; 7.1% belongs to the top ten. Stated time point: persistent/refractory GD, antithyroid drugs over 5 years with positive TRAb. The TCR library used RNA extracted from PBMCs. This specimen consisted of peripheral blood mononuclear cells (PBMCs), obtained when the disease was refractory, from a patient treated with antithyroid drugs. These receptors all come from a female donor with Graves disease.

This clonotype has a count of ten or more. This chain connects TRBV6-1 to TRBJ1-1, with D perhaps matching TRBD1 (5 bases). CDR3 length: 13 amino acids. Germline-derived CDR1 and CDR2 are MNHNS and SASEGT. Between the trimmed V and J ends, which lost 3 bases and 6 bases, there was a span of 11 bases. CDR3 protein: CASSDRVRAEAFF. The CDR3 DNA is TGTGCCAGCAGTGACAGGGTGAGGGCTGAAGCTTTCTTT.

Regarding this clonotype: At one end the junction does not follow the germline gene, possibly because of a read error. J is TRBJ2-3 and V is TRBV6-2 or TRBV6-3, with D maybe TRBD2 (6 bases). This CDR3 spans 11 amino acids. Per the germline V gene, CDR1 is MNHEY and CDR2 is SVGEGT. The CDR3, as DNA: TGTGCCAGCAGTGGACTATTGACTAACTTTTTT. The encoded protein is CASSGLLTNFF.

As for this clonotype: Just one base apart from a much larger clone, this may be a read error. The rearrangement links TRBV28 to TRBJ1-5, with D perhaps matching TRBD1 (6 bases). The CDR3 loop spans 15 amino acids. From germline, CDR1 is MDHEN and CDR2 SYDVKM. This chain's CDR3 is CASRGGAGSNQPRHF. For the CDR3, the DNA is TGTGCCAGCAGGGGGGGGGCCGGGAGCAATCAGCCCCGGCATTTT.

Comment on this clonotype: This clone may be a read error of a much larger clone one base away. This chain joins TRBV28 and TRBJ2-7, with D uncertain. Germline CDR1 is MDHEN and CDR2 is SYDVKM. V was shortened by 8 bases and J by 0 bases, with 14 bases between the two germline ends. This CDR3 contains 14 residues. The CDR3 DNA is TGTGCCAGCGGCCCCCCGGCAAGCTCCTACGAGCAGTACTTC. It is translated as CASGPPASSYEQYF.

The V and J genes are TRBV6-5 and TRBJ1-2; D may be TRBD1 (6 bases). Trimming removed 2 bases from V and 3 bases from J, with 10 bases in between. The CDR3 loop spans 14 amino acids. The germline gives CDR1 MNHEY, CDR2 SVGAGI. CDR3 sequence: CASSYTGPDYGYTF. The CDR3 DNA reads TGTGCCAGCAGTTACACAGGGCCGGACTATGGCTACACCTTC.

This rearrangement joins TRBV24-1 to TRBJ2-2; D may be TRBD1 (5 bases). Germline CDR1 is KGHDR and CDR2 is SFDVKD. Trimming took off 5 bases at V and 0 bases at J, with 12 bases between the two ends. There are 16 residues in the CDR3. CDR3 nucleotide sequence: TGTGCCACCAGTGGCGGAAGGGGATCGAACACCGGGGAGCTGTTTTTT. Encoded protein: CATSGGRGSNTGELFF.

This clonotype was counted a few times. The chain combines TRBV29-1 with TRBJ2-7, with a possible D match to TRBD1 (5 bases). Trimming cost V 4 bases and J 6 bases, with 13 bases left between them. This CDR3 comprises 12 residues. The germline V gene has CDR1 SQVTM and CDR2 ANQGSEA. The CDR3 DNA is TGCAGCGTTGCCCCAGGGAATGCCGAGCAGTACTTC. Amino acids: CSVAPGNAEQYF.

The genes are TRBV5-6 and TRBJ2-2; possibly TRBD2 for D (6 bases). In germline, CDR1 is SGHDT, CDR2 YYEEEE. There are 15 residues in the CDR3. V was shortened by 4 bases and J by 3 bases, with 13 bases between the two germline ends. The CDR3 region is CASSRRDFHTGELFF. CDR3 in DNA: TGTGCCAGCAGCCGGCGGGACTTCCACACCGGGGAGCTGTTTTTT. The full variable domain, in which reference TRBV5-6 and TRBJ2-2 provide the parts outside the CDR3, is DAGVTQSPTHLIKTRGQQVTLRCSPKSGHDTVSWYQQALGQGPQFIFQYYEEEERQRGNFPDRFSGHQFPNYSSELNVNALLLGDSALYLCASSRRDFHTGELFFGEGSRLTVL.

On this clonotype: A read error may account for a junction end that differs from germline. V gene TRBV5-1 combines with J gene TRBJ2-7; D is perhaps TRBD2 (5 bases). Germline CDR1 is SGHRS and CDR2 is YFSETQ. The CDR3 spans 15 residues. CDR3 DNA sequence: TGCGCCAGCAGTTTGGAGCGACGGGATCGCGACGAGCAGTACTTC. Encoded protein: CASSLERRDRDEQYF.

Turning to this clonotype: It may be a read error: a sequence one base away is much more abundant. The gene calls are TRBV20-1 and TRBJ1-2; TRBD1 might be the D (5 bases). CDR1 DFQATT and CDR2 SNEGSKA come from the germline V gene (reference sequence). This CDR3 comprises 12 residues. CDR3 residues: CSASLRGYGYAF. CDR3 bases: TGCAGTGCTAGTTTGCGGGGCTATGGCTACGCCTTC.

In this sample, this clonotype turned up a few times. The chain joins TRBV7-9 to TRBJ2-5; 7 nucleotides agree with TRBD2. Trimming cost V 5 bases and J 2 bases; bases outside gene matches: 11. Germline V lookup: CDR1 SEHNR, CDR2 FQNEAQ (reference sequence). The CDR3 is made up of 16 amino acids. CDR3: CASSHLGGVLQETQYF. The CDR3 DNA sequence: TGTGCCAGCAGCCATCTGGGGGGGGTCCTGCAAGAGACCCAGTACTTC.

The chain has TRBV7-2 and TRBJ1-4, with a weak D call TRBD1 (5 bases). The V gene's germline CDR1 is SGHTA and CDR2 FQGNSA. The CDR3 has 15 residues. Trimming took off 4 bases at V and 4 bases at J, with 13 bases between the two ends. CDR3 sequence: CASSSQGSHNEKLFF. The DNA for the CDR3 is TGTGCCAGCAGCTCCCAGGGTAGCCATAATGAAAAACTGTTTTTT.

In this sample, this clonotype turned up many times. The chain uses TRBV28 and TRBJ2-7; 12 bases are shared with TRBD1. CDR1 and CDR2 (germline): MDHEN, SYDVKM. V lost 4 bases and J lost 3; bases outside the gene matches: 4. This CDR3 has 15 amino acids. CDR3 in amino acids: CASSSGQGAFYEQYF. As DNA, the CDR3 is TGTGCCAGCAGTTCGGGACAGGGGGCATTCTACGAGCAGTACTTC.

Turning to this clonotype: Its ends do not fully match the called genes, so a read error is possible. The chain is built from TRBV11-1 and TRBJ1-1; TRBD1 matches at 9 bases. This CDR3 region has 16 residues. The germline V gene has CDR1 SGHAT and CDR2 FQDESV (reference sequence). CDR3 loop: CASSLAMTGGDTEAFF. In nucleotides, the CDR3 is TGCGCCAGCAGCTTGGCCATGACAGGGGGGGACACTGAAGCTTTCTTT.

This clonotype was found many times. This rearrangement joins TRBV27 to TRBJ1-2, with D unresolved. This CDR3 spans 13 amino acids. The V gene's germline CDR1 is MNHEY and CDR2 SMNVEV (reference sequence). V was shortened by 4 bases and J by 5 bases, with 11 bases between the two germline ends. The CDR3 loop reads CASSSRGDYGYTF. CDR3 bases: TGTGCCAGCAGTTCACGTGGCGATTATGGCTACACCTTC.

The chain links TRBV28 to TRBJ2-7; 7 positions agree with TRBD1. The CDR3 has 13 amino acids. V was clipped by 4 bases and J by 4 bases; unmatched bases: 4. From germline, CDR1 is MDHEN and CDR2 SYDVKM. CDR3 protein: CASSWGQLYEQYF. The CDR3 coding sequence is TGTGCCAGCAGTTGGGGACAGCTATACGAGCAGTACTTC.

This clonotype has a count of ten or more. The chain couples TRBV2 to TRBJ2-4; D is uncertain. The CDR3 is made up of 16 amino acids. The ends were cut back, 2 bases at V and 2 bases at J, with 13 bases in the middle. Germline values: CDR1 SNHLY, CDR2 FYNNEI. CDR3 in DNA: TGTGCCAGCAGTGAACGTCTAGGGCGGCCCAAAAACATTCAGTACTTC. Its protein is CASSERLGRPKNIQYF.

This clonotype turned up a few times. This chain joins TRBV7-9 and TRBJ1-2, with D perhaps matching TRBD1 (5 bases). V lost 5 bases, J lost 4 bases, and 17 bases lay in between. Germline V lookup: CDR1 SEHNR, CDR2 FQNEAQ (reference sequence). The CDR3 is 15 residues long. CDR3 region: CASSVMDGRGYGYTF. The DNA of the CDR3 is TGTGCCAGCAGCGTAATGGACGGTAGGGGCTATGGCTACACCTTC.

The table lists this clonotype with many counts. The chain is built from TRBV11-2 and TRBJ2-5; D is undetermined. Trimming removed 7 bases from V and 4 bases from J, with 13 bases in between. This CDR3 has 13 residues. In germline, CDR1 is SGHAT, CDR2 FQNNGV. This chain's CDR3 is CASNFSPGETQYF. Here the CDR3 DNA reads TGTGCCAGCAACTTCTCCCCCGGAGAGACCCAGTACTTC. Full variable domain (rest looked up from reference TRBV11-2 and TRBJ2-5): EAGVAQSPRYKIIEKRQSVAFWCNPISGHATLYWYQQILGQGPKLLIQFQNNGVVDDSQLPKDRFSAERLKGVDSTLKIQPAKLEDSAVYLCASNFSPGETQYFGPGTRLLVL.

The chain is built from TRBV7-9 and TRBJ2-1; TRBD2 aligns across 10 bases. V dropped 0 bases and J dropped 3; count of bases not matched to a gene: 11. This CDR3 is built from 19 residues. From germline, CDR1 is SEHNR and CDR2 FQNEAQ (reference sequence). CDR3 nucleotides: TGTGCCAGCAGCTTAGCTGGGCTAGCGGGAGTTAATAGCTACAATGAGCAGTTCTTC. Translated, it gives CASSLAGLAGVNSYNEQFF.

The chain uses TRBV19 and TRBJ2-5, with 10 positions matching TRBD1. The CDR3 runs to 16 residues. Germline CDR1 is LNHDA and CDR2 is SQIVND (reference sequence). V shed 6 bases and J 2 bases; nucleotides not matched to a gene: 9. For the CDR3, the DNA is TGTGCCAGTAGCAACCTCGACAGGGGGCTTCAAGAGACCCAGTACTTC. As protein: CASSNLDRGLQETQYF. Variable domain in full (rest from reference TRBV19 and TRBJ2-5): DGGITQSPKYLFRKEGQNVTLSCEQNLNHDAMYWYRQDPGQGLRLIYYSQIVNDFQKGDIAEGYSVSREKKESFPLTVTSAQKNPTAFYLCASSNLDRGLQETQYFGPGTRLLVL.

This clonotype was seen ten or more times. The chain joins TRBV6-1 to TRBJ1-1; D gene uncertain. Germline V gene sequence: CDR1 MNHNS, CDR2 SASEGT. The CDR3 has 12 amino acids. Trimming removed 6 bases from V and 6 bases from J, with 11 bases in between. CDR3 DNA sequence: TGTGCCAGCAGGGCTCCCTCGGCTGAAGCTTTCTTT. Protein: CASRAPSAEAFF.

This clonotype was counted a single time. The J gene is TRBJ2-2, the V gene TRBV3-1; D ambiguous. Trimming left V 1 base short and J 5 bases short, with 5 bases between. The V gene's germline CDR1 is LGHDT and CDR2 YNNKEL (reference sequence). CDR3 length equals 13 residues. CDR3 in DNA: TGTGCCAGCAGCCAAGGAAGGACCGGGGAGCTGTTTTTT. Translating gives CASSQGRTGELFF.

The V call is TRBV7-2, the J call TRBJ2-4, with 7 bases fitting TRBD2. Germline V gene data show CDR1 as SGHTA and CDR2 as FQGNSA. V lost 5 bases and J lost 6; bases outside the gene matches: 7. This CDR3 comprises 14 residues. Here the CDR3 reads CASSPGTTLNIQYF. CDR3 nucleotide sequence: TGTGCCAGCAGCCCCGGGACTACCCTAAACATTCAGTACTTC. Variable domain in full (rest from reference TRBV7-2 and TRBJ2-4): GAGVSQSPSNKVTEKGKDVELRCDPISGHTALYWYRQSLGQGLEFLIYFQGNSAPDKSGLPSDRFSAERTGGSVSTLTIQRTQQEDSAVYLCASSPGTTLNIQYFGAGTRLSVL.

This clonotype turned up a few times. The chain has TRBV25-1 and TRBJ1-1, with D hard to call. CDR3 length: 13 residues. Trimming took off 1 base at V and 7 bases at J, with 10 bases between the two ends. Germline V gives CDR1 MGHDK, CDR2 SYGVNS. The CDR3: CASSEFKRNEAFF. In DNA, the CDR3 is TGTGCCAGCAGTGAATTCAAACGGAATGAAGCTTTCTTT.

J is TRBJ1-3 and V is TRBV12-5; 7 nucleotides align to TRBD1. Germline assignment: CDR1 LGHNT and CDR2 FRNRAP. Trimming at V came to 6 bases and at J to 2 bases, leaving 13 bases not matched to a gene. This CDR3 region has 17 residues. The CDR3 nucleotides are TGTGCTAGTGGCTCCTCGGTAGGGGGCTTCACTGGAAACACCATATATTTT. Encoded protein: CASGSSVGGFTGNTIYF.

This clonotype was detected many times. V is TRBV28 and J is TRBJ2-5, with TRBD1 identical over 10 bases. The CDR3 sequence is 15 residues long. Losses at the gene ends were 5 bases for V and 4 bases for J; bases not matched to a gene: 7. Germline CDR1 and CDR2: MDHEN and SYDVKM. The CDR3 region has the DNA TGTGCCAGCAGTAATGGACAGGGGGTCCTAGAGACCCAGTACTTC. It yields the protein CASSNGQGVLETQYF. The whole variable domain, filled in from reference TRBV28 and TRBJ2-5, reads DVKVTQSSRYLVKRTGEKVFLECVQDMDHENMFWYRQDPGLGLRLIYFSYDVKMKEKGDIPEGYSVSREKKERFSLILESASTNQTSMYLCASSNGQGVLETQYFGPGTRLLVL.